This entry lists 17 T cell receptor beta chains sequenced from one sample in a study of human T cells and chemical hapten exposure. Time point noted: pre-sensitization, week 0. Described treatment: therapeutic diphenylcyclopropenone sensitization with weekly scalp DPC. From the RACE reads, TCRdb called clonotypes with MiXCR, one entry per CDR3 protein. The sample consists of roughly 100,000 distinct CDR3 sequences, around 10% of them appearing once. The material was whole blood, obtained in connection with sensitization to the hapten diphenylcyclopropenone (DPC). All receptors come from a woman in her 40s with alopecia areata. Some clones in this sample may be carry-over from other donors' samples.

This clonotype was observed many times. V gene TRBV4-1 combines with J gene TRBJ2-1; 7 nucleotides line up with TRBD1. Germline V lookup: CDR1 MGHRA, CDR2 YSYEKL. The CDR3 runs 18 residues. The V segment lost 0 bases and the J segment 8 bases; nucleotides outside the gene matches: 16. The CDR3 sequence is CASSQDLPGQRLPYEQFF. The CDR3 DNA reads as TGCGCCAGCAGCCAAGATTTACCGGGACAGCGCCTCCCCTATGAGCAGTTCTTC.

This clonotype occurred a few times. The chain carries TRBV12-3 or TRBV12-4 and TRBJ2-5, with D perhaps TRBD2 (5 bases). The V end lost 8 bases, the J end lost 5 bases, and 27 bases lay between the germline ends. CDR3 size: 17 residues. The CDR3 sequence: CASDLARGMVLRETQYF. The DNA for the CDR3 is TGTGCCAGCGACCTTGCCCGGGGTATGGTCTTGCGGGAGACCCAGTACTTC.

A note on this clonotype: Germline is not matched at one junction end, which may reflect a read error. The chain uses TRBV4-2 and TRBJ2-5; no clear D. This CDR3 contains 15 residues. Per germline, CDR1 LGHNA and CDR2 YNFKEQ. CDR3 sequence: CARSLQTGYQETQYF. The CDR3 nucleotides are TGTGCCAGAAGCCTACAGACCGGTTACCAAGAGACCCAGTACTTC.

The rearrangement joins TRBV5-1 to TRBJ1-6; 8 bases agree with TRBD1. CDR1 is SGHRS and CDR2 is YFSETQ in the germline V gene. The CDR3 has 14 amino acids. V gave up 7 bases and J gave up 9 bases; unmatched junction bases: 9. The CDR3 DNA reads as TGCGCCAGCGGACCTACAGGGGGAAGTTCACCCCTCCACTTT. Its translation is CASGPTGGSSPLHF.

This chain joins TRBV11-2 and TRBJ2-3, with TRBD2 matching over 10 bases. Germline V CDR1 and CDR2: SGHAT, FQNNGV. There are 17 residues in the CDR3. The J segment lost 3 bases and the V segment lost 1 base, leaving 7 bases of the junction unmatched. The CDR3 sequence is CASSLGASGGFTDTQYF. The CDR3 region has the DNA TGTGCCAGCAGCTTAGGGGCTAGCGGGGGATTTACAGATACGCAGTATTTT.

The CDR3 loop is CASSLSGNSGNTIYF. For the CDR3, the DNA is TGTGCCAGCAGTTTATCAGGAAACTCTGGAAACACCATATATTTT. The chain uses TRBV12-3 or TRBV12-4 and TRBJ1-3; D is unresolved. CDR3 size: 15 residues. The V and J ends lost 2 bases and 0 bases respectively, with 8 bases between them.

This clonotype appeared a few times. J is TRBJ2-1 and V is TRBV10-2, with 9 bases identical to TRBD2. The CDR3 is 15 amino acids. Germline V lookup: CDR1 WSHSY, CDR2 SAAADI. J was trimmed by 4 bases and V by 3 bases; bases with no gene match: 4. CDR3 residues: CASSDRAGGYNEQFF. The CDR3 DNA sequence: TGCGCCAGCAGTGATCGAGCGGGGGGTTACAATGAGCAGTTCTTC.

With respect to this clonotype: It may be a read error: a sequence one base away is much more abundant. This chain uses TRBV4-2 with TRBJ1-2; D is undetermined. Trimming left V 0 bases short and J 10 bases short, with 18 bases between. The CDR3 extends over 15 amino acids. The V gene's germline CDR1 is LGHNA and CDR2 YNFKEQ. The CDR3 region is CASSQDPGTTGDYTF. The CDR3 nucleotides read TGTGCCAGCAGCCAAGATCCGGGAACAACGGGAGACTACACCTTC.

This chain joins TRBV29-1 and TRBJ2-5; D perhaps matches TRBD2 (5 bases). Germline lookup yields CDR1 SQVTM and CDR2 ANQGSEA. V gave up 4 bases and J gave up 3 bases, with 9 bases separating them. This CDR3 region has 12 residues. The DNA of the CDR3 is TGCAGCGTTGGGAGGCCGGAAGAGACCCAGTACTTC. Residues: CSVGRPEETQYF.

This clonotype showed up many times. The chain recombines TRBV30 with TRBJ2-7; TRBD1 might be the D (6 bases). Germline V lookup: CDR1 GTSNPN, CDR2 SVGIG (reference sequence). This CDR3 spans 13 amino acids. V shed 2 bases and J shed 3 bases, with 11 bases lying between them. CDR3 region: CAWSKAQGYEQYF. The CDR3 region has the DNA TGTGCCTGGAGTAAAGCACAGGGCTACGAGCAGTACTTC.

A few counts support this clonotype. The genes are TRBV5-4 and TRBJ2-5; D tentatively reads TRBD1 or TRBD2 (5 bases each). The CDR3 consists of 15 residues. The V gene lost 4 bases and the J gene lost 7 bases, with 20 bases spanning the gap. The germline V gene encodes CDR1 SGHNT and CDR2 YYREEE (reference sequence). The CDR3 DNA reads TGTGCCAGCAGCCCCACCGGGACGGCCCTCGGGACCCAGTACTTC. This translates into CASSPTGTALGTQYF.

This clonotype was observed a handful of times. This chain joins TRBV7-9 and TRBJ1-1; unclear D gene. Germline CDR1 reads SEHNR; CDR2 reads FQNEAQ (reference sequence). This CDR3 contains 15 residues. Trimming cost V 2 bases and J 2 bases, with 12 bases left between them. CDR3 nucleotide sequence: TGTGCCAGCAGCTTATCCGGCGGAGCTAACACTGAAGCTTTCTTT. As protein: CASSLSGGANTEAFF.

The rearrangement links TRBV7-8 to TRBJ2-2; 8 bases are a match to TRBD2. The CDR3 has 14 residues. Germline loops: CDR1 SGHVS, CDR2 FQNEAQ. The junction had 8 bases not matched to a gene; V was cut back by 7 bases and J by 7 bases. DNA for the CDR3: TGTGCCAGCACCCTACTAGCGGAGGACGGGGAGCTGTTTTTT. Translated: CASTLLAEDGELFF.

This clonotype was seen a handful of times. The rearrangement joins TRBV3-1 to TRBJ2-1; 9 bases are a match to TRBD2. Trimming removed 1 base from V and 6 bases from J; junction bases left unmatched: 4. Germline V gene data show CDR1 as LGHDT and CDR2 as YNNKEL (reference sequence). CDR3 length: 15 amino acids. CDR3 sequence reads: CASSQGLAVFNEQFF. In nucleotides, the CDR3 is TGTGCCAGCAGCCAAGGACTAGCGGTGTTCAATGAGCAGTTCTTC.

As DNA, the CDR3 is TGTGCCAGCAGTTTATCGGGACTTACGGGGTACACCTTC. The encoded protein is CASSLSGLTGYTF. The chain joins TRBV27 to TRBJ1-2, with D maybe TRBD1 (5 bases). The CDR3 totals 13 residues. Germline CDR1 MNHEY, CDR2 SMNVEV (reference sequence). With 0 bases removed from V and 11 bases from J, the gap between germline ends came to 13 bases.

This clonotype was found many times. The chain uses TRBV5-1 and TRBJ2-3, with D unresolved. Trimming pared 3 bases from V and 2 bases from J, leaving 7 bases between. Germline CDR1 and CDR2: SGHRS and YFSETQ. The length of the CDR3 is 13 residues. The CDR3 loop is CASSSEFTDTQYF. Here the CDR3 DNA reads TGCGCCAGCAGCTCTGAATTCACAGATACGCAGTATTTT.

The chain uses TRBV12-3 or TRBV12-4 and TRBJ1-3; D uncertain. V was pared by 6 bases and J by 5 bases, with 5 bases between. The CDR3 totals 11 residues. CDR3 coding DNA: TGTGCCAGCAGCCCCCGAAACACCATATATTTT. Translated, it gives CASSPRNTIYF.